These 5 T cell receptor beta chains were sequenced from one sample in a study of shared clonotypes between healthy human individuals. TCRdb keeps only in-frame clones here, not all; method: immunoSEQ multiplex PCR. The sample has approximately 320,000 clones, approximately 79% seen once. Material for sequencing was memory CD4+ T cells sorted from blood. Subset defined: CD45RA-negative fraction. These receptors all come from a man aged 25-40 years in good health.

CDR3 sequence: CASARGDTDTQYF. CDR3 nucleotides: TGTGCCAGCGCTCGGGGGGACACAGATACGCAGTATTTT. The genes are TRBV9 and TRBJ2-3; 7 bases match TRBD2. This CDR3 has 13 amino acids. Germline V lookup: CDR1 SGDLS, CDR2 YYNGEE. V shed 7 bases, J shed 2 bases, and the junction held 4 bases outside the gene matches.

This clone was seen just once. The chain recombines TRBV5-6 with TRBJ2-1, with TRBD1 matching over 8 bases. Germline V gene sequence: CDR1 SGHDT, CDR2 YYEEEE. V shed 4 bases, J shed 6 bases, and the junction held 9 bases outside the gene matches. This CDR3 is 15 amino acids long. The CDR3 is CASSMFFGQGNEQFF. The CDR3 nucleotides are TGTGCCAGCAGCATGTTCTTTGGACAGGGCAATGAGCAGTTCTTC. Combining the CDR3 with reference TRBV5-6 and TRBJ2-1 gives the whole variable domain DAGVTQSPTHLIKTRGQQVTLRCSPKSGHDTVSWYQQALGQGPQFIFQYYEEEERQRGNFPDRFSGHQFPNYSSELNVNALLLGDSALYLCASSMFFGQGNEQFFGPGTRLTVL.

A few counts support this clone. The CDR3 DNA reads as TGCGCCAGCAGCGAGCCGGGACTAGGGGCAGGGGAGCAGTACTTC. It is translated as CASSEPGLGAGEQYF. The chain employs TRBV5-1 and TRBJ2-7, with 8 bases aligning to TRBD2. The CDR3 length is 15 residues. The junction had 13 bases not matched to a gene; V was cut back by 4 bases and J by 7 bases. Per germline, CDR1 SGHRS and CDR2 YFSETQ.

This chain links TRBV7-2 with TRBJ2-2; 12 bases line up with TRBD1. Trimming removed 0 bases from V and 7 bases from J; junction bases left unmatched: 15. This CDR3 is 20 amino acids long. Germline loops: CDR1 SGHTA, CDR2 FQGNSA. CDR3 sequence reads: CASSLAAFPGTGGAGGELFF. The CDR3 DNA reads as TGTGCCAGCAGCTTAGCCGCTTTTCCCGGGACAGGGGGCGCCGGCGGGGAGCTGTTTTTT.

The chain is built from TRBV5-1 and TRBJ2-3; D may be TRBD1 (5 bases). Germline V gene sequence: CDR1 SGHRS, CDR2 YFSETQ. The CDR3 extends over 15 amino acids. V lost 2 bases and J 6 bases, leaving 16 bases between the germline ends. CDR3 sequence (DNA): TGCGCCAGCAGCTTCTCAGGGAATGCTAGGGATACGCAGTATTTT. Translating gives CASSFSGNARDTQYF. Variable domain in full (rest from reference TRBV5-1 and TRBJ2-3): KAGVTQTPRYLIKTRGQQVTLSCSPISGHRSVSWYQQTPGQGLQFLFEYFSETQRNKGNFPGRFSGRQFSNSRSEMNVSTLELGDSALYLCASSFSGNARDTQYFGPGTRLTVL.